This T cell receptor beta chain comes out of a study of T cell repertoires in cytomegalovirus infection. On the study more broadly: It can be stated that public TCR beta signatures indicated CMV infection as well as a matching HLA type. General study findings and limits: Across the ex vivo response, the dominant clonotypes were HLA-C-restricted CMV-specific TCR beta clonotypes. There were carriers of CMV plus the relevant HLA, and cumulative public TCR beta family frequency identified them.

This CDR3 region has 14 residues. Trimming took 11 bases from V and 6 from J; bases not matched to a gene: 10. Germline-derived CDR1 and CDR2 are ENHRY and SYGVKD. TCRdb fed the reads into MiXCR, producing one record per CDR3 protein. Among 400,000 or so distinct CDR3 sequences listed, around 18% were seen once. In the case of this clonotype: The antigen remains unidentified.

Sequencing used PBMCs. This TCR was sampled from a human donor in good health (CMV status not recorded). Some clones in this sample may be carry-over from other donors' samples. V usage is TRBV10-3 and J usage is TRBJ2-1, with 10 bases lining up with TRBD2. CDR3 residues: CAAKREGRINEQFF. The CDR3 DNA reads as TGTGCCGCGAAGCGGGAGGGCCGAATCAATGAGCAGTTCTTC.